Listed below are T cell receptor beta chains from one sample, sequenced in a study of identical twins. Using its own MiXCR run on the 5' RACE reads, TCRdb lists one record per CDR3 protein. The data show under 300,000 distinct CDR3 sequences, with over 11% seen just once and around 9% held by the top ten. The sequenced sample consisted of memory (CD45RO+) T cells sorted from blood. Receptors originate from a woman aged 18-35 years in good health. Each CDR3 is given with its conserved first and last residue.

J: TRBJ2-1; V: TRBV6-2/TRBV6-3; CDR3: CASSYSPTSGIYNEQFF
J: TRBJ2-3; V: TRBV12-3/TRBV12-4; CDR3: CASSRGTSGRISTDTQYF
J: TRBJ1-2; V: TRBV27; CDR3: CASSLSGTGVYGYTF
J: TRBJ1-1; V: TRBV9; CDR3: CASSPSHTAGGLNTEAFF
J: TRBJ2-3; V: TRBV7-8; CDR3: CASSSRRFEADTQYF
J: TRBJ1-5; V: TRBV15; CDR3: CATSSGKSSNQPQHF
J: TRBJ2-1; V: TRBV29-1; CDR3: CSVCGDGLSYNEQFF
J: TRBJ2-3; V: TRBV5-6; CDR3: CASSWEGTSGHTDTQYF
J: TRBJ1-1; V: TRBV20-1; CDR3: CSATKWNTEAFF
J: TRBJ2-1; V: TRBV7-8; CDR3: CASSPPGTSYNEQFF
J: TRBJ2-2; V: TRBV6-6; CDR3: CASRDQYTGELFF
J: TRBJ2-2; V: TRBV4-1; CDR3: CASSQPWANTGELFF
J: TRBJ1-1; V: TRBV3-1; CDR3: CASSPQRGGSAFF
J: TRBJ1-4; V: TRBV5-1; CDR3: CASRDGATNEKLFF
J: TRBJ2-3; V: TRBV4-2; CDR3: CASSQRLGTDTQYF
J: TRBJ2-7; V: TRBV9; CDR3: CASSEKRGRDGEQYF
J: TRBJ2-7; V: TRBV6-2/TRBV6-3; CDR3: CASTTGGKEQYF
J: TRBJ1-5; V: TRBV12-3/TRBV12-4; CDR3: CASSLEVNQPQHF
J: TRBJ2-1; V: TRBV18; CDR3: CASSSSGFGYNEQFF
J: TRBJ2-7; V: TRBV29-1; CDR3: CSVAQRRVGYEQYF
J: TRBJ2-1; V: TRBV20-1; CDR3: CSAGTSGRPISSYNEQFF
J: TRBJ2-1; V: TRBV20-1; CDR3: CSGNSGKTEQFF
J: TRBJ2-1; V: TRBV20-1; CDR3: CSAREETSGFYNEQFF
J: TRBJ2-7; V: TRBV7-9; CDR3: CASSRLGTSGNEQYF
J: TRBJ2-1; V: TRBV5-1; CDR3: CASSTSGNTVKEQFF
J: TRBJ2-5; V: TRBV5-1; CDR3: CASSLDGLGTQYF
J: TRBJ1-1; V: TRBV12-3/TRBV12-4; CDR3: CASSKTDQNTEAFF
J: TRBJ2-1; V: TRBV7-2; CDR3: CASSLDPSGSRQFF
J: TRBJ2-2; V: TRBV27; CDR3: CASADRRELFF
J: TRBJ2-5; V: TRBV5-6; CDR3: CASSSHGTGGETQYF
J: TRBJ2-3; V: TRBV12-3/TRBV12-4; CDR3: CASSFGGRALNTQYF
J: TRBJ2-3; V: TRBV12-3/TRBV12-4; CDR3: CASSRQGADTDTQYF
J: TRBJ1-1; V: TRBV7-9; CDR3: CASSSGTGGRETEAFF
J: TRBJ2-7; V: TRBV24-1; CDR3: CADNRDGNFAEQYF
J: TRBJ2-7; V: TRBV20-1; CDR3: CSALQGISYEQYF
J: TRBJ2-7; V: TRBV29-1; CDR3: CSAQGQAYEQYF
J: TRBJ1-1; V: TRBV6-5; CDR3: CASSYPGTGSEAFF
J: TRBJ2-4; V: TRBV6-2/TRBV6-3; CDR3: CASNQGGAKNIQYF
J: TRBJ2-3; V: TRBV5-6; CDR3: CASSRLTGVGTTDTQYF
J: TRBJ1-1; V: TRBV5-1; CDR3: CASSLGGRNTEAFF
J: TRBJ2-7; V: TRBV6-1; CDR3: CASSLDRRGPNEQYF
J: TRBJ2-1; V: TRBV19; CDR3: CASSPPRREQFF
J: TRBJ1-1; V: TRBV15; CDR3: CATSSGGAEAFF
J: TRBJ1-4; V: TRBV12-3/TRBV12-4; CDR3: CASSPDRGNEKLFF
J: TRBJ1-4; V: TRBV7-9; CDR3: CASSGGTGSGEKLFF
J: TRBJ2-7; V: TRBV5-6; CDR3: CASSLASDEQYF
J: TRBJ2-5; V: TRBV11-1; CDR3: CASSSTHQETQYF
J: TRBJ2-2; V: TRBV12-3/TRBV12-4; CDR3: CASSPPGTGELFF
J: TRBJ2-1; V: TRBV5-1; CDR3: CASSLGGPGPEQFF
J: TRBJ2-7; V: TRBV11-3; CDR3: CASSFGKEQYF